In this sample, the clone carrying this T cell receptor (beta chain) turned up a few times. Profiled with immunoSEQ multiplex PCR; TCRdb holds only in-frame clones, not every one. This table holds some 20,000 clones, 60% to 80% found once. The germline gives CDR1 SQVTM, CDR2 ANQGSEA. The CDR3 is 12 residues long. V was clipped by 1 base and J by 6 bases, with 9 bases between them. The data stem from a study of neoadjuvant nivolumab and ipilimumab in lung cancer. J is TRBJ1-1 and V is TRBV29-1; D is uncertain. This TCR came from an adult with non-small cell lung cancer. The sequencing here drew on tumor tissue, taken after neoadjuvant nivolumab, alone or with ipilimumab, at or shortly before surgery. The CDR3, as DNA: TGCAGCGTTGAAGTCCAGGATCCTGAAGCTTTCTTT. The encoded protein is CSVEVQDPEAFF.